This T cell receptor (beta chain) is drawn from a study of cytomegalovirus exposure and HLA in healthy donors. About the research overall: The 110 or so validation repertoires were produced on the same platform as the roughly 700 repertoires of the first cohort. This was reported in a later analysis. The study, taken as a whole, reports: Cytomegalovirus association was listed for about 150 TCR beta chains.

Unmatched junction bases numbered 3, after V lost 2 bases and J lost 3 bases. The CDR3 runs to 14 residues. The germline V gene encodes CDR1 SGHAT and CDR2 FQNNGV. The donors were members of the validation cohort, which comprised 120 subjects and was separate from the first cohort of 670 or so subjects. On this clone: Its specificity is unknown.

Generated by immunoSEQ multiplex PCR, the TCRdb table keeps only in-frame clones and is missing some. Among about 150,000 clones listed, about 86% were seen once. This clonotype originated in a human donor in good health. The sample taken for sequencing was PBMCs. The rearrangement links TRBV11-2 to TRBJ2-5; 7 bases match TRBD1. The CDR3 region has the DNA TGTGCCAGCAGCTTAAACAGGGGTAAAGAGACCCAGTACTTC. Translation gives CASSLNRGKETQYF.